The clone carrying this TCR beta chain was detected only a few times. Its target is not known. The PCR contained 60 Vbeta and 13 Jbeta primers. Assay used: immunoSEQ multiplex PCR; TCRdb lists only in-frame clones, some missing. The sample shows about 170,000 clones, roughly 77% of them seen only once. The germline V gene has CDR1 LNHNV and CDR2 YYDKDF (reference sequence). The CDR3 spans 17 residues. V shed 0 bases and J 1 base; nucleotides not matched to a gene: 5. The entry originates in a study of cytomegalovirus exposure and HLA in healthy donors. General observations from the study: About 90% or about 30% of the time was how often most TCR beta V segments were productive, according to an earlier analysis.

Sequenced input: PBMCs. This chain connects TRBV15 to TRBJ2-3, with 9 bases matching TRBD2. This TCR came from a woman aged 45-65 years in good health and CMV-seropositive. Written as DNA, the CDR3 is TGTGCCACCAGCAGAGATTCGGGCGGGAGGGGCACAGATACGCAGTATTTT. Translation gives CATSRDSGGRGTDTQYF.